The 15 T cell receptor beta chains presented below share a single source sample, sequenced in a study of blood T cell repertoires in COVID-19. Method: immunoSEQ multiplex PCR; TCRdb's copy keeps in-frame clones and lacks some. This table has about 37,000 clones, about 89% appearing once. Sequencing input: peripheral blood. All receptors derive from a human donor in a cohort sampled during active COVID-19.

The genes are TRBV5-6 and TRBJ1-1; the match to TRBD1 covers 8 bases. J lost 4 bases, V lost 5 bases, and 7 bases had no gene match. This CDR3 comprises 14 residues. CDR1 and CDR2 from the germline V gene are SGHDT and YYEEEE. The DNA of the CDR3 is TGTGCCAGCAGAAAGACAGGGGAGAGCACTGAAGCTTTCTTT. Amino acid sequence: CASRKTGESTEAFF.

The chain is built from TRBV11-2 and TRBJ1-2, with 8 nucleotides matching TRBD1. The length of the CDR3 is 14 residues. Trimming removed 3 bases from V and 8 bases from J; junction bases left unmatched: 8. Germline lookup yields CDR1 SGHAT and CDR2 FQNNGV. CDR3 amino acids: CASSLDRDGAGYTF. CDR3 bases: TGTGCCAGCAGCTTGGACAGGGACGGTGCCGGCTACACCTTC.

CDR3 DNA: TGTGCCAGCAGCTTGGAGGGAGCCCTAAAACTGTTTTTT. Translated, it gives CASSLEGALKLFF. The gene calls are TRBV5-6 and TRBJ1-4; no firm D call. The germline V and J ends were trimmed by 0 bases and 10 bases, with 10 bases remaining between them. The germline V gene has CDR1 SGHDT and CDR2 YYEEEE. This CDR3 has 13 residues.

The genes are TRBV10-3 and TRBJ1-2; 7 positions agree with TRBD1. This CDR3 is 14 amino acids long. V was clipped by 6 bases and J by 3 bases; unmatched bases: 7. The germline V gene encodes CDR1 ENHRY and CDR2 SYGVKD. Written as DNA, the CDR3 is TGTGCCATCAGGCGACAGGGCAACGACTATGGCTACACCTTC. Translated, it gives CAIRRQGNDYGYTF.

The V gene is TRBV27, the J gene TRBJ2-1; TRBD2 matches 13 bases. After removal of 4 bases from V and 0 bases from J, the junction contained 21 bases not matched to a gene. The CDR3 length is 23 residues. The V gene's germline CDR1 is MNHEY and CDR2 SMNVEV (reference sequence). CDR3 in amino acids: CASSSSTRRSGTSGVFSYNEQFF. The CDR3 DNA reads TGTGCCAGCAGTTCATCAACTCGACGGTCCGGGACTAGCGGGGTTTTCTCCTACAATGAGCAGTTCTTC.

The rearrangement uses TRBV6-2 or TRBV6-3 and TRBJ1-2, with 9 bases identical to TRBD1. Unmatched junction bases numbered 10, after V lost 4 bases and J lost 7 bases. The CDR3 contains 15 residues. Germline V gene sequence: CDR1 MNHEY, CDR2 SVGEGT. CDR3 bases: TGTGCCAGCAGTTCCTCGACAGGGGGAATGGGTGGCTACACCTTC. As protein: CASSSSTGGMGGYTF.

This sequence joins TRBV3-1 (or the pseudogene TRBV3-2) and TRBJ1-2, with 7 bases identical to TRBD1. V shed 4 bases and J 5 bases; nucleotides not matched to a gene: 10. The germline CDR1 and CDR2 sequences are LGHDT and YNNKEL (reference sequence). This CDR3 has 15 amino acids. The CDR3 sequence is CASSPVEGAGYGYTF. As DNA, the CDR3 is TGTGCCAGCAGCCCCGTGGAGGGGGCTGGGTATGGCTACACCTTC.

This CDR3 is CASSLAGGATEAFF. The DNA of the CDR3 is TGTGCCAGCAGCCTTGCAGGGGGTGCGACTGAAGCTTTCTTT. The V and J genes are TRBV3-1 (or the pseudogene TRBV3-2) and TRBJ1-1; 7 bases are shared with TRBD1. CDR3 length: 14 residues. The germline gives CDR1 LGHDT, CDR2 YNNKEL (reference sequence). V was clipped by 4 bases and J by 5 bases; unmatched bases: 7.

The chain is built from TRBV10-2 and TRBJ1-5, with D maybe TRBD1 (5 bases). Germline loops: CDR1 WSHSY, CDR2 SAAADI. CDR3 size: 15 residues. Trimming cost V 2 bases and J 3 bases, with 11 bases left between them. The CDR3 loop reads CASSERGGDNQPQHF. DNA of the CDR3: TGCGCCAGCAGTGAGAGGGGTGGTGACAATCAGCCCCAGCATTTT.

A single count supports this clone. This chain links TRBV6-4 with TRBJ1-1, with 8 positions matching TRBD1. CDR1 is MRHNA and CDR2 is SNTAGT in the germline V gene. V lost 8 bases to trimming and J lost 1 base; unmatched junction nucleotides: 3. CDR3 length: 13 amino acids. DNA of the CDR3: TGTGCCAGCCGGGACAGGAGGAACACTGAAGCTTTCTTT. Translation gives CASRDRRNTEAFF.

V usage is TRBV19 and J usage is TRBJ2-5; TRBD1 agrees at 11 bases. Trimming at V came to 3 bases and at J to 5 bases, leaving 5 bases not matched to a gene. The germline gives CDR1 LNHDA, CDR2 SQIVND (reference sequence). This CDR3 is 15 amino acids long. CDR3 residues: CASSMRTGGGETQYF. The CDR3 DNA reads TGTGCCAGTAGTATGAGGACAGGGGGCGGGGAGACCCAGTACTTC.

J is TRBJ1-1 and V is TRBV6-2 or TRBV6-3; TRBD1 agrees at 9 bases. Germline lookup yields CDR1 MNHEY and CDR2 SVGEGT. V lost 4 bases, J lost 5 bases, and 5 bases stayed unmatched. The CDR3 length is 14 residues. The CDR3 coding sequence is TGTGCCAGCAGTTCCAAGACAGGGGGAACTGAAGCTTTCTTT. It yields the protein CASSSKTGGTEAFF.

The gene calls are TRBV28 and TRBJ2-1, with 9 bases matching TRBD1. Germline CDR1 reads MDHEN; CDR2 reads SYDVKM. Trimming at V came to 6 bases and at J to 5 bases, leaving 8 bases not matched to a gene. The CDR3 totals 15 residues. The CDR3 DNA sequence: TGTGCCAGCAGCCCCGACAGGGGGGTGAACAATGAGCAGTTCTTC. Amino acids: CASSPDRGVNNEQFF.

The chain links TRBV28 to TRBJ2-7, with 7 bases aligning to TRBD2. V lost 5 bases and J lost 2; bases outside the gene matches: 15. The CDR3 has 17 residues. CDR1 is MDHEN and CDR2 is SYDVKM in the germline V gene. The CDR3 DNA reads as TGTGCCAGCAGTACCCTCCCGGAAAGCGGGGTTACCTACGAGCAGTACTTC. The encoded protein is CASSTLPESGVTYEQYF.

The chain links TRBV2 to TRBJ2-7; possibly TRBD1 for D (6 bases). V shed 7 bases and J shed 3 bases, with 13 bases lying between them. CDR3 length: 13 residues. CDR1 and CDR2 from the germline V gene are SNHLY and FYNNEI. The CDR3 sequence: CASKVSDSYEQYF. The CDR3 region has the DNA TGTGCCAGCAAGGTATCGGACAGCTACGAGCAGTACTTC.